This T cell receptor (beta chain) was observed in a study of T cell clones after liver transplantation. Whole-study context: Post-transplant blood was tracked for graft-donor-reactive T cell clones identified in a pre-transplant mixed lymphocyte reaction.

Sequencing used immunoSEQ multiplex PCR; TCRdb keeps in-frame clones, though not all of them. This table holds roughly 65,000 clones, over 90% found once. The CDR3 is 14 residues long. Trimming removed 2 bases from V and 2 bases from J; junction bases left unmatched: 4. Germline loops: CDR1 SGDLS, CDR2 YYNGEE. The source material was CD4+ T cells from blood, sampled about 26 months after liver transplant. The chain links TRBV9 to TRBJ2-7; 7 nucleotides align to TRBD1. The source of this sequence is a human patient who received a liver transplant. Some T cells may possibly be graft donor cells. CDR3 region: CASSVRDSTYEQYF. Here the CDR3 DNA reads TGTGCCAGCAGCGTCAGGGACAGCACCTACGAGCAGTACTTC.